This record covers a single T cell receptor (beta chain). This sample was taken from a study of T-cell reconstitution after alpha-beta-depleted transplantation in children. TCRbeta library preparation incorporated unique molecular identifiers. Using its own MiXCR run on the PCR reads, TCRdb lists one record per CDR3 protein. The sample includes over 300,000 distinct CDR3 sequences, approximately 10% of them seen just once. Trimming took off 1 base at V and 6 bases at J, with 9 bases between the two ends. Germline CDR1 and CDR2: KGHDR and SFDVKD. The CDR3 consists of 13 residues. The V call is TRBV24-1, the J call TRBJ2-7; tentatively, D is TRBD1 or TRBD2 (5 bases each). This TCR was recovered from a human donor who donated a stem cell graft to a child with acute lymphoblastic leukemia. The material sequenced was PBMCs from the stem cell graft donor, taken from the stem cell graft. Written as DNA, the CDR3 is TGTGCCACCAGTGATTTACGAGGGGCCGAGCAGTACTTC. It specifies CATSDLRGAEQYF.